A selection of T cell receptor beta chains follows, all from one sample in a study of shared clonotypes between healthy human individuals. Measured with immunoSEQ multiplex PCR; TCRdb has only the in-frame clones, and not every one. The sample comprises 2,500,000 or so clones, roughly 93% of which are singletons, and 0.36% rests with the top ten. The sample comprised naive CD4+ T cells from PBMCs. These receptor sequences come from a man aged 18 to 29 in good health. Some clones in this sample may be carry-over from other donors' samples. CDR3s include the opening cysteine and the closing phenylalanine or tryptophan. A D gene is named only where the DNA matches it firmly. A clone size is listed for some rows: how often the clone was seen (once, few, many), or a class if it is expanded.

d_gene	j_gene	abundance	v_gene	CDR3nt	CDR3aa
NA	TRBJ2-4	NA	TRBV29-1	TGCAGCGCCGACGTGGGGAACATTCAGTACTTC	CSADVGNIQYF
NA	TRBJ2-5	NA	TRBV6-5	TGTGCCAGCAGTTACGACTGGCGGCAAGAGACCCAGTACTTC	CASSYDWRQETQYF
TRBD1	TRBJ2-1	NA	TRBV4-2	TGTGCCAGCAGCCAAGATTCAGACAGGGCCTACAATGAGCAGTTCTTC	CASSQDSDRAYNEQFF
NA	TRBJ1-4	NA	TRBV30	TGTGCCTGGAGTGTAAGGCGTCAGGGTGAAAAACTGTTTTTT	CAWSVRRQGEKLFF
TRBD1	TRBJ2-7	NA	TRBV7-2	TGTGCCAGCAGCCTCGGGACAGGGTTTCCCTACGAGCAGTACTTC	CASSLGTGFPYEQYF
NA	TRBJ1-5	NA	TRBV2	TGTGCCAGCAGGGAGGGACAAGGGGGGTGGTGGCCCCAGCATTTT	CASREGQGGWWPQHF
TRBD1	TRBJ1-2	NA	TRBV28	TGTGCCAGCAGATCGGGACAGGGTAACGGACGTACCCTTAACTATGGCTACACCTTC	CASRSGQGNGRTLNYGYTF
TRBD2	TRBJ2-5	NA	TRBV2	TGTGCCAGCAGTGAAGCGTTAGCGGGAGGCGGTCAGACCCAGTACTTC	CASSEALAGGGQTQYF
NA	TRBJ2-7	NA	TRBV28	TGTGCCAGCAGTTGGGCGTACGAGCAGTACTTC	CASSWAYEQYF
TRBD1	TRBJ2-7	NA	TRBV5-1	TGCGCCAGCAGCCCAAGTCTGACAGGGGCGTACGAGCAGTACTTC	CASSPSLTGAYEQYF
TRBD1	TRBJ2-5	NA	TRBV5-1	TGCGCCAGCAGCTACGGACAGGGCATCCAAGAGACCCAGTACTTC	CASSYGQGIQETQYF
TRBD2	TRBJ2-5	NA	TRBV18	TGTGCCAGCTCACGCGGCGGGGGGGAGACCCAGTACTTC	CASSRGGGETQYF
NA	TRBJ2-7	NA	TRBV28	TGTGCCAGCGAGACGGGACGGAACTACGAGCAGTACTTC	CASETGRNYEQYF
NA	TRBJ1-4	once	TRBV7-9	TGTGCCAGCAGCTCCCTACATGGAAAACTGTTTTTT	CASSSLHGKLFF
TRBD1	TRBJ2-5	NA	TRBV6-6	TGTGCCAGCAGTTACGGGACAGCCACAAGACAAGAGACCCAGTACTTC	CASSYGTATRQETQYF
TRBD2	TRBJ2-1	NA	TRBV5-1	TGCGCCAGCAGCTTGGTTAGCGGGATCTACAATGAGCAGTTCTTC	CASSLVSGIYNEQFF
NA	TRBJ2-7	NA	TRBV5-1	TGCGCCAGCAGCTTGGAATCCGGTTACGACTACGAGCAGTACTTC	CASSLESGYDYEQYF
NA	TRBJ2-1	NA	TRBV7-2	TGTGCCAGCAGTTTAACCGGGCTCGAGCAGTTCTTC	CASSLTGLEQFF
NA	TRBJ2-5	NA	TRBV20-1	TGCAGTGCCATTAACAGGACAACCCAGTACTTC	CSAINRTTQYF
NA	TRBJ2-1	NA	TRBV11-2	TGTGCCAGCAGCTTAGATCGCAGCTACAATGAGCAGTTCTTC	CASSLDRSYNEQFF
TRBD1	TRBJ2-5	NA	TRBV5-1	TGCGCCAGCAGCTCCCTCCCGGGACAGCAAGAGACCCAGTACTTC	CASSSLPGQQETQYF
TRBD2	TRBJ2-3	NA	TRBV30	TGTGCCTGGAGTCTGGCGGGAGCGGGAAGATCAGATACGCAGTATTTT	CAWSLAGAGRSDTQYF
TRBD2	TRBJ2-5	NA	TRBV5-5	TGTGCCAGCAGCTACGGCCTGACTAGCGTACAAGAGACCCAGTACTTC	CASSYGLTSVQETQYF
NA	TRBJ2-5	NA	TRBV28	TGTGCCAGCAGTTTAGGCGGGTCTCAAGAGACCCAGTACTTC	CASSLGGSQETQYF
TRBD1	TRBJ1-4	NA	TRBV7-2	TGTGCCAGCAGCGTTCGACAGGGCCCGGAAAAACTGTTTTTT	CASSVRQGPEKLFF
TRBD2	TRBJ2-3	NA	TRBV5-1	TGCGCCAGCAGCTTGGAGGGAGGGAAGTCAGATACGCAGTATTTT	CASSLEGGKSDTQYF
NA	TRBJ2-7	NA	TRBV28	TGTGCCAGCAGGCTAAGGGCGAGAGGGACGGCCTCCTACGAGCAGTACTTC	CASRLRARGTASYEQYF
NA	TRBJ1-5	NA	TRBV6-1	TGTGCCAGCAGTGTTGAGCCGGGACACCCGCCCCAGCCCCAGCATTTT	CASSVEPGHPPQPQHF
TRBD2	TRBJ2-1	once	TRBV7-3	TGTGCCAGCAGCATAGGGACTAGCGGGACGCGAGAGCAGTTCTTC	CASSIGTSGTREQFF
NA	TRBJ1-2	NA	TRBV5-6	TGTGCCAGCAGCTTGTGGGGGGCAAAAATCTATGGCTACACCTTC	CASSLWGAKIYGYTF
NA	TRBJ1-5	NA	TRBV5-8	TGTGCCAGCAGGACATCTTCGGGGGCCTATAGCAATCAGCCCCAGCATTTT	CASRTSSGAYSNQPQHF
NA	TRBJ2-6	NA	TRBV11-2	TGTGCCAGCAGCCCTACTAGCGGGGCCAACGTCCTGACTTTC	CASSPTSGANVLTF
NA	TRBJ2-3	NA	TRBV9	TGTGCCAGCAGCCCTTTTCAGGTGGCCGGAGATACGCAGTATTTT	CASSPFQVAGDTQYF
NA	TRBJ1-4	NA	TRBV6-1	TGTGCCAGCAGTGCCAGCCCCTTTGAAAAACTGTTTTTT	CASSASPFEKLFF
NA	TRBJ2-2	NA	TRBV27	TGTGCCAGCAGTTTAAATCCTGTTGTAGAGGAGGGGGAGCTGTTTTTT	CASSLNPVVEEGELFF
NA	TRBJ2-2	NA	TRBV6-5	TGTGCCAGCAGTACCCGCACCGGGGAGCTGTTTTTT	CASSTRTGELFF
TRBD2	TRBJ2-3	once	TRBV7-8	TGTGCCAGCAGCTTAAGGGGGACTAGCGGTTCCACAGATACGCAGTATTTT	CASSLRGTSGSTDTQYF
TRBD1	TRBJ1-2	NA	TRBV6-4	TGTGCCAGCAGCGTGACAGGGGGTTATGGCTACACCTTC	CASSVTGGYGYTF
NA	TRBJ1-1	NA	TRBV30	TGTGCCTGGAGTGTCCGAAACACTGAAGCTTTCTTT	CAWSVRNTEAFF
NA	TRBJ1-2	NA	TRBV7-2	TGTGCCAGCAGCAGGGAGGGGTACTATGGCTACACCTTC	CASSREGYYGYTF
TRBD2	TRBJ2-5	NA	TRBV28	TGTGCCAGCAATGGACTAGCGGGATTTTCAGAGACCCAGTACTTC	CASNGLAGFSETQYF
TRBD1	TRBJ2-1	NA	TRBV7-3	TGTGCCAGCAGCCCAGGGGACAGCGGCATTGGGCAGTTCTTC	CASSPGDSGIGQFF
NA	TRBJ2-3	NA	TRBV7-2	TGTGCCAGCAGCACCCCGGAGGCCACCCGGGATACGCAGTATTTT	CASSTPEATRDTQYF
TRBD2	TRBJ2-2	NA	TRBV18	TGTGCCAGCTCACCTAGCGGGGACACCGGGGAGCTGTTTTTT	CASSPSGDTGELFF
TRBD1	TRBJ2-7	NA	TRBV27	TGTGCCATCCTGGGACAGGGTAGCTCCTACGAGCAGTACTTC	CAILGQGSSYEQYF
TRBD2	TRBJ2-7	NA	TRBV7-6	TGTGCCAGCAGTACTAGCGGGTGGTCCTACGAGCAGTACTTC	CASSTSGWSYEQYF
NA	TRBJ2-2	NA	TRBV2	TGTGCCAGCAGCGGTCCCCCCGGGGGGGAGCTGTTTTTT	CASSGPPGGELFF
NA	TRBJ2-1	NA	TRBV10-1	TGCGCCAGCAGTGAGGGGGGCTGGCTGGGTGAGCAGTTCTTC	CASSEGGWLGEQFF
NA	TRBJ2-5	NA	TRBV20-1	TGCAGTGCTCCGGGGGAGACCCAGTACTTC	CSAPGETQYF
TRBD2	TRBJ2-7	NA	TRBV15	TGTGCCACCAGGTCTCTAGCGGAAAACTCCTACGAGCAGTACTTC	CATRSLAENSYEQYF
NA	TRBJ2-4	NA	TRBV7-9	TGTGCCAGCAGCTCTCGGACGGAGCTAGCCAAAAACATTCAGTACTTC	CASSSRTELAKNIQYF
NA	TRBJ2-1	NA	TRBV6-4	TGTGCCAGCAGTGTAAAGGGCAGGAGCTCCTACAATGAGCAGTTCTTC	CASSVKGRSSYNEQFF
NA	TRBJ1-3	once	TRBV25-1	TGTGCCAGCAGTGATAGACTCTCTGGAAACACCATATATTTT	CASSDRLSGNTIYF
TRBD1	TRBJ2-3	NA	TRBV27	TGTGCCAGCAGTTTACGGGGGACAGGGGTTAGCACAGATACGCAGTATTTT	CASSLRGTGVSTDTQYF
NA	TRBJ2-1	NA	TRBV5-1	TGCGCCAGCAGCTTGCGGCGGGCGTACAATGAGCAGTTCTTC	CASSLRRAYNEQFF
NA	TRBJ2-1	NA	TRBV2	TGTGCCAGCAGTGAGGGTAGATCCTACAATGAGCAGTTCTTC	CASSEGRSYNEQFF